This TCR beta chain stems from a study of T cells in Graves' hyperthyroidism and ophthalmopathy. What was amplified from RNA transcripts were TCR beta CDR3 regions. First-round RT-PCR of the TCR CDR3 relied on the HTBI primer set. MiXCR, run by TCRdb on the multiplex PCR reads, gives a single entry per CDR3 protein. This sample has around 600,000 distinct CDR3 sequences, with approximately 14% found just once. There are many counts of this clonotype. Germline loops: CDR1 SQVTM, CDR2 ANQGSEA. This CDR3 is built from 16 residues. Trimming shortened V by 4 bases and J by 3 bases, and 21 bases separated the two germline ends.

This TCR was recovered from a woman in her forties or fifties with Graves' ophthalmopathy. Sample: blood. V usage is TRBV29-1 and J usage is TRBJ1-1, with D possibly being TRBD1 (6 bases). The CDR3 DNA follows: TGCAGCGTTGCTCGGCTCACAGGGTATTTGGACACTGAAGCTTTCTTT. Its translation is CSVARLTGYLDTEAFF.